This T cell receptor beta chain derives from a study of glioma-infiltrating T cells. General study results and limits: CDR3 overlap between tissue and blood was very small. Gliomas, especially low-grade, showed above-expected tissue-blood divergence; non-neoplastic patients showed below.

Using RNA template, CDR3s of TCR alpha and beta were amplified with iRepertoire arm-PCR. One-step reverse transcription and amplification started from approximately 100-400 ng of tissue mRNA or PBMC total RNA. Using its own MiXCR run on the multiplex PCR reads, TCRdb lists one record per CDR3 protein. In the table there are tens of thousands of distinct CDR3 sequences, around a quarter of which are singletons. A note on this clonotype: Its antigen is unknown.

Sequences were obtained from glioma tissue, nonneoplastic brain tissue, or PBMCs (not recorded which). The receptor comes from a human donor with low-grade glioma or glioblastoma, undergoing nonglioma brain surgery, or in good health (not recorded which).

DNA for the CDR3: TGTGCCAGCAGCCGACTAGGTCGAAGCGCCAGCTCCTACGAGCAGTACTTC. Encoded protein: CASSRLGRSASSYEQYF. J is TRBJ2-7 and V is TRBV3-1, with a possible D match to TRBD2 (6 bases). Germline values: CDR1 LGHDT, CDR2 YNNKEL (reference sequence). The CDR3 extends over 17 amino acids. Trimming shortened V by 4 bases and J by 0 bases, and 19 bases separated the two germline ends.